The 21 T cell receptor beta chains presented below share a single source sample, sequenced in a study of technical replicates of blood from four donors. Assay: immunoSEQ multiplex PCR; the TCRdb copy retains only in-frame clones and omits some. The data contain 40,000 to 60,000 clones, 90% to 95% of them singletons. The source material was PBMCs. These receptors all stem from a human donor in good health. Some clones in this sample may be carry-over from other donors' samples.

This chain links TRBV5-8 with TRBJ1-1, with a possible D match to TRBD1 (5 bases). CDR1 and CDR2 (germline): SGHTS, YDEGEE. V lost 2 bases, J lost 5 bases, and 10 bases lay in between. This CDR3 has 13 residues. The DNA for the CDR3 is TGTGCCAGCAGCTTAATTGCAGGGACTGAAGCTTTCTTT. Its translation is CASSLIAGTEAFF. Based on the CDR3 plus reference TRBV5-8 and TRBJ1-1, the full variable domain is EAGVTQSPTHLIKTRGQQATLRCSPISGHTSVYWYQQALGLGLQFLLWYDEGEERNRGNFPPRFSGRQFPNYSSELNVNALELEDSALYLCASSLIAGTEAFFGQGTRLTVV.

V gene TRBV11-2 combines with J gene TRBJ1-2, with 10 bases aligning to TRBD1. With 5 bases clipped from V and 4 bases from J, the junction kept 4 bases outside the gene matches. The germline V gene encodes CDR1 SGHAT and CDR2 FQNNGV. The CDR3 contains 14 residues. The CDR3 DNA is TGTGCCAGCAGCCGACAGGGGGCGTTCTATGGCTACACCTTC. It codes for CASSRQGAFYGYTF.

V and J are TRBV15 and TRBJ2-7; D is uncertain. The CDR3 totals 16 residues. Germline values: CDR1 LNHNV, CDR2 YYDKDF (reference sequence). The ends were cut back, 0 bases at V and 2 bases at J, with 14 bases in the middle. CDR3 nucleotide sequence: TGTGCCACCAGCAGAGATCAGTTCGGAGCAACCTACGAGCAGTACTTC. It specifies CATSRDQFGATYEQYF.

The DNA for the CDR3 is TGTGCCAGCAGCACAGGACAGGGTGCCTATGGCTACACCTTC. This sequence encodes CASSTGQGAYGYTF. The chain joins TRBV5-6 to TRBJ1-2; 8 bases fit TRBD1. V was clipped by 4 bases and J by 4 bases; unmatched bases: 6. CDR3 length: 14 residues. Germline-derived CDR1 and CDR2 are SGHDT and YYEEEE.

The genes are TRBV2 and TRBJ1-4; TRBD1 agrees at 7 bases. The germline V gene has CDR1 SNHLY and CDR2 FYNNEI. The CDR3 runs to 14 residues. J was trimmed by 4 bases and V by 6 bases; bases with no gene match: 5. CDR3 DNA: TGTGCCAGCAGCCTGGGACAGAGTAATGAAAAACTGTTTTTT. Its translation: CASSLGQSNEKLFF.

The CDR3 is CSVAPGAGVEQYF. CDR3 DNA sequence: TGCAGCGTCGCCCCCGGGGCGGGGGTCGAGCAGTACTTC. The chain has TRBV29-1 and TRBJ2-7; 7 bases are shared with TRBD2. The CDR3 extends over 13 amino acids. Germline trimming cut 6 bases from V and 6 bases from J; bases unmatched to any gene: 11. CDR1 SQVTM and CDR2 ANQGSEA come from the germline V gene.

The CDR3 loop reads CASETGNYGYTF. CDR3 sequence (DNA): TGTGCCAGCGAGACAGGGAACTATGGCTACACCTTC. The rearrangement uses TRBV6-4 and TRBJ1-2; TRBD1 matches at 7 bases. This CDR3 contains 12 residues. Germline values: CDR1 MRHNA, CDR2 SNTAGT. J was trimmed by 2 bases and V by 8 bases; bases with no gene match: 2.

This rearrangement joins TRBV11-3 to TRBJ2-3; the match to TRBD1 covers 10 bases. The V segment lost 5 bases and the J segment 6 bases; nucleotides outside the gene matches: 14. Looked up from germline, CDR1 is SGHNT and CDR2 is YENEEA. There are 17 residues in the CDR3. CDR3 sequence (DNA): TGTGCCAGCAGCCTAGGGGGCGGGACAGGGGATTGGGATACGCAGTATTTT. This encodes CASSLGGGTGDWDTQYF.

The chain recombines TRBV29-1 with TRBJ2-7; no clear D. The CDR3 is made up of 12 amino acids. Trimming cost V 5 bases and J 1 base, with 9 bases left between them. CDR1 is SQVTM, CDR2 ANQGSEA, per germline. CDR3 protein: CSVKPGSYEQYF. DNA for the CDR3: TGCAGCGTTAAGCCCGGGTCCTACGAGCAGTACTTC.

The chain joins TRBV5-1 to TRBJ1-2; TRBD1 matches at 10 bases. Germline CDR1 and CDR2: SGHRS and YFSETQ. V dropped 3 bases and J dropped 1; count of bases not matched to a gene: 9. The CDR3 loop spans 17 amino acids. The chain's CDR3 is CASSSPSTGGNNYGYTF. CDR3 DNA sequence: TGCGCCAGCAGCTCGCCCTCGACAGGGGGCAATAACTATGGCTACACCTTC.

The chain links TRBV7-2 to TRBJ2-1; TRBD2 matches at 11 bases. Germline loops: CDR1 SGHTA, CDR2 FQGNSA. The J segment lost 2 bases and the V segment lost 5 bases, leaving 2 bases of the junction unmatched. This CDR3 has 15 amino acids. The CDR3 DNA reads TGTGCCAGCAGCCCGGGACTAGCGGCCTACAATGAGCAGTTCTTC. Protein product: CASSPGLAAYNEQFF.

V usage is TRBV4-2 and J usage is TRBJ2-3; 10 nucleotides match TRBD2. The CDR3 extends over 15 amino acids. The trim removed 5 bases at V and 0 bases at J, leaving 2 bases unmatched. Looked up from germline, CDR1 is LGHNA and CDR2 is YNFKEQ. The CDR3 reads CASSTSGVSTDTQYF. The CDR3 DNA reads TGTGCCAGCAGCACTAGCGGGGTGAGCACAGATACGCAGTATTTT.

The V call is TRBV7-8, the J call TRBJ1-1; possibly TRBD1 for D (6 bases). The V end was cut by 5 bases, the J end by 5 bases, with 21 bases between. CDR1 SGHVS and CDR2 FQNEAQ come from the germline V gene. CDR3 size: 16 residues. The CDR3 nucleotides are TGTGCCAGCAGCAAACCGCGACAGGAAGTGGGAACTGAAGCTTTCTTT. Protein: CASSKPRQEVGTEAFF.

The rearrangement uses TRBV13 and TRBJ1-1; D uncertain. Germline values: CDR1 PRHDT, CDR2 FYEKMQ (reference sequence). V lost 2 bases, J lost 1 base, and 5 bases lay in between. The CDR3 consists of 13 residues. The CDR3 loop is CASSLIGNTEAFF. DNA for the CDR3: TGTGCCAGCAGCTTAATCGGGAACACTGAAGCTTTCTTT.

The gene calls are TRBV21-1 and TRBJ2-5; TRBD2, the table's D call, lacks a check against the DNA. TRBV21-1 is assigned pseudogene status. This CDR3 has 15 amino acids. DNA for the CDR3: TGTGCCAGCAGCCCCCCCCGGGGAGACCTCCGGACCCAGTACTTC. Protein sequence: CASSPPRGDLRTQYF.

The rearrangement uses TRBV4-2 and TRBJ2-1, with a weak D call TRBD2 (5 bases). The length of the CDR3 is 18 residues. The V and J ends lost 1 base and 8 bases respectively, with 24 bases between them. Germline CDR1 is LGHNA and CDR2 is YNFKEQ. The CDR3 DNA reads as TGTGCCAGCAGCCAAGGAACCTTTTGGCTCAAAGAGGGCGATGAGCAGTTCTTC. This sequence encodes CASSQGTFWLKEGDEQFF.

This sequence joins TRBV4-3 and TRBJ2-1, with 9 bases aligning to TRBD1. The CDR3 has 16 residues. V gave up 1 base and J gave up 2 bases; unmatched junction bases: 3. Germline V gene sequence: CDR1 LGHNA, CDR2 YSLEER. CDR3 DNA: TGCGCCAGCAGCCAAGGGACAGGGGAAACCTACAATGAGCAGTTCTTC. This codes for CASSQGTGETYNEQFF.

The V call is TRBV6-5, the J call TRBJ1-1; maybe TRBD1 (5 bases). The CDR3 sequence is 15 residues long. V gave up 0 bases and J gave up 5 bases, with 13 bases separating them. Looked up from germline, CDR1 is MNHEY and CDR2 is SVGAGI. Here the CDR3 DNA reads TGTGCCAGCAGTTACTCGGGCCAGGGAAGGACTGAAGCTTTCTTT. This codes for CASSYSGQGRTEAFF.

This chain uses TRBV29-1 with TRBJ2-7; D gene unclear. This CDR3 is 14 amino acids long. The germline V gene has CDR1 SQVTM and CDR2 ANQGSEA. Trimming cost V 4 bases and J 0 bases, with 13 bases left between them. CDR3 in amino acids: CSVGDGRSSYEQYF. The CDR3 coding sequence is TGCAGCGTTGGAGACGGCCGGAGCTCCTACGAGCAGTACTTC.

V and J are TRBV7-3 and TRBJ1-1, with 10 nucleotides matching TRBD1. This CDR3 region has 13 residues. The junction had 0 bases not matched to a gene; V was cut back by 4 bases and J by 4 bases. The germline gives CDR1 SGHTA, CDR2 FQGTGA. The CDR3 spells CASSWTGGTEAFF. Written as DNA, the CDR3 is TGTGCCAGCAGCTGGACAGGGGGCACTGAAGCTTTCTTT.

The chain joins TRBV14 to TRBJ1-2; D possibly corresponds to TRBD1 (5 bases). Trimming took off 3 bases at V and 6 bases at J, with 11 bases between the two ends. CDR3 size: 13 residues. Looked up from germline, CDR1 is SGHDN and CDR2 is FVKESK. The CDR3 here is CASSQQGNDGYTF. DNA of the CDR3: TGTGCCAGCAGCCAGCAGGGCAACGATGGCTACACCTTC.